Following are 15 T cell receptor beta chains from one sample sequenced in a study of cytomegalovirus exposure and HLA in healthy donors. The PCR used 60 Vbeta and 13 Jbeta primers. Clones were sequenced by immunoSEQ multiplex PCR, and TCRdb holds only the in-frame ones, with some missing. The profile shows fewer than 300,000 clones, just over 85% of them singletons. Sequencing was performed on PBMCs. These receptors originate from a man aged 35-49 years in good health and CMV-seropositive.

V and J are TRBV2 and TRBJ1-2, with 7 nucleotides matching TRBD1. With V trimmed by 6 bases and J by 6 bases, 1 base remained unmatched. Germline lookup yields CDR1 SNHLY and CDR2 FYNNEI. This CDR3 has 11 residues. In nucleotides, the CDR3 is TGTGCCAGCAGGGGACAGAATGGCTACACCTTC. Translating it yields CASRGQNGYTF.

In this sample, this clone turned up a few times. This rearrangement joins TRBV2 to TRBJ1-1, with D possibly matching TRBD1 (5 bases). Per germline, CDR1 SNHLY and CDR2 FYNNEI. The V end was cut by 5 bases, the J end by 5 bases, with 12 bases between. The CDR3 covers 13 residues. CDR3 protein: CASSTWGDTEAFF. As DNA, the CDR3 is TGTGCCAGCAGTACCTGGGGGGATACTGAAGCTTTCTTT.

The chain couples TRBV5-6 to TRBJ2-5, with D perhaps matching TRBD2 (6 bases). The CDR3 contains 14 residues. V lost 4 bases and J 5 bases, leaving 15 bases between the germline ends. Germline V gene data show CDR1 as SGHDT and CDR2 as YYEEEE. In nucleotides, the CDR3 is TGTGCCAGCAGCCCCTTACGGGGACTGGAGACCCAGTACTTC. It encodes CASSPLRGLETQYF.

This CDR3 is CASSENRNQPQHF. CDR3 sequence (DNA): TGTGCCAGCTCAGAGAACAGGAATCAGCCCCAGCATTTT. V usage is TRBV18 and J usage is TRBJ1-5, with D possibly matching TRBD1 (5 bases). The V gene's germline CDR1 is KGHSH and CDR2 LQKENI. The germline V and J ends were trimmed by 5 bases and 4 bases, with 9 bases remaining between them. The CDR3 totals 13 residues.

The chain has TRBV25-1 and TRBJ2-5; the D gene is possibly TRBD2 (6 bases). The length of the CDR3 is 14 residues. V was cut by 7 bases and J by 2 bases, with 14 bases left in between. Looked up from germline, CDR1 is MGHDK and CDR2 is SYGVNS. For the CDR3, the DNA is TGTGCCAGCACCCCCAGTAGCGGACAAGAGACCCAGTACTTC. Its protein product is CASTPSSGQETQYF.

The chain has TRBV29-1 and TRBJ2-6; 7 bases align to TRBD1. Germline assignment: CDR1 SQVTM and CDR2 ANQGSEA. The V gene end was trimmed by 5 bases and the J gene end by 2 bases; junction bases not matched to a gene: 6. The CDR3 runs 15 residues. In DNA form, the CDR3 reads TGCAGCGTTAAGACAGGGAACCCTGGGGCCAACGTCCTGACTTTC. This codes for CSVKTGNPGANVLTF.

V gene TRBV19 combines with J gene TRBJ1-1; 7 bases fit TRBD1. Germline loops: CDR1 LNHDA, CDR2 SQIVND (reference sequence). J lost 1 base, V lost 6 bases, and 5 bases had no gene match. This CDR3 has 14 amino acids. The CDR3 nucleotides are TGTGCCAGTAGGGTACGGGACAGGAACACTGAAGCTTTCTTT. Translated: CASRVRDRNTEAFF. Together with reference TRBV19 and TRBJ1-1, the CDR3 gives the full variable domain: DGGITQSPKYLFRKEGQNVTLSCEQNLNHDAMYWYRQDPGQGLRLIYYSQIVNDFQKGDIAEGYSVSREKKESFPLTVTSAQKNPTAFYLCASRVRDRNTEAFFGQGTRLTVV.

This clone was seen just once. V gene TRBV4-1 combines with J gene TRBJ2-1; 7 bases agree with TRBD2. Unmatched junction bases numbered 12, after V lost 1 base and J lost 6 bases. Germline assignment: CDR1 MGHRA and CDR2 YSYEKL. The CDR3 contains 17 residues. DNA of the CDR3: TGCGCCAGCAGCCAAGGGGGGAGGGTGGGCCTGCGCAATGAGCAGTTCTTC. It codes for CASSQGGRVGLRNEQFF.

The chain couples TRBV28 to TRBJ1-1, with D possibly being TRBD1 (6 bases). Trimming took 4 bases from V and 0 from J, leaving 15 bases between them. From germline, CDR1 is MDHEN and CDR2 SYDVKM. This CDR3 is built from 16 residues. CDR3 in DNA: TGTGCCAGCAGTTCTACAGGGTCTGGGATGAACACTGAAGCTTTCTTT. The encoded protein is CASSSTGSGMNTEAFF. Full variable domain (missing parts from reference TRBV28 and TRBJ1-1): DVKVTQSSRYLVKRTGEKVFLECVQDMDHENMFWYRQDPGLGLRLIYFSYDVKMKEKGDIPEGYSVSREKKERFSLILESASTNQTSMYLCASSSTGSGMNTEAFFGQGTRLTVV.

This chain connects TRBV14 to TRBJ2-7; weak D call: TRBD2 (6 bases). Germline CDR1 SGHDN, CDR2 FVKESK. The CDR3 is 16 amino acids. V was cut by 1 base and J by 7 bases, with 20 bases left in between. The CDR3 reads CASSQVDYSLLREQYF. The CDR3 coding sequence is TGTGCCAGCAGCCAAGTGGACTATTCCCTTCTACGAGAGCAGTACTTC.

This clone was seen a few times. DNA for the CDR3: TGTGCCAGCAGCTTGGCACCCGGGACTCTTCAAGAGACCCAGTACTTC. Its protein is CASSLAPGTLQETQYF. The chain carries TRBV5-4 and TRBJ2-5, with a weak D call TRBD2 (6 bases). V lost 0 bases and J lost 2, with 14 bases in between. In germline, CDR1 is SGHNT, CDR2 YYREEE (reference sequence). The CDR3 consists of 16 residues.

V is TRBV5-1 and J is TRBJ2-7, with 9 bases aligning to TRBD1. The length of the CDR3 is 15 residues. V lost 4 bases to trimming and J lost 3 bases; unmatched junction nucleotides: 8. Per the germline V gene, CDR1 is SGHRS and CDR2 is YFSETQ. CDR3 protein: CASSGPGQGLYEQYF. Here the CDR3 DNA reads TGCGCCAGCAGCGGGCCGGGACAGGGCCTCTACGAGCAGTACTTC.

The CDR3 here is CASTQGTGGSYEQYF. CDR3 bases: TGTGCCAGCACACAGGGGACAGGGGGATCCTACGAGCAGTACTTC. This rearrangement joins TRBV7-9 to TRBJ2-7, with 11 bases fitting TRBD1. The germline gives CDR1 SEHNR, CDR2 FQNEAQ (reference sequence). The V and J ends lost 7 bases and 1 base, in that order; junction bases with no gene match: 6. The CDR3 covers 15 residues. The complete variable domain, with remaining parts taken from reference TRBV7-9 and TRBJ2-7, reads DTGVSQNPRHKITKRGQNVTFRCDPISEHNRLYWYRQTLGQGPEFLTYFQNEAQLEKSRLLSDRFSAERPKGSFSTLEIQRTEQGDSAMYLCASTQGTGGSYEQYFGPGTRLTVT.

The rearrangement joins TRBV7-2 to TRBJ2-2, with TRBD2 matching over 7 bases. The CDR3 covers 16 residues. Germline-derived CDR1 and CDR2 are SGHTA and FQGNSA. Trimming cost V 2 bases and J 4 bases; bases outside gene matches: 7. The CDR3 DNA is TGTGCCAGCAGCTTACAGCGGGACGGGAGCACCGGGGAGCTGTTTTTT. Protein: CASSLQRDGSTGELFF.

In nucleotides, the CDR3 is TGTGCCAGCAGCTTAGCTCCGGACATTGCAACTAATGAAAAACTGTTTTTT. Its translation is CASSLAPDIATNEKLFF. The chain has TRBV11-2 and TRBJ1-4; possibly TRBD1 for D (5 bases). This CDR3 has 17 residues. Germline values: CDR1 SGHAT, CDR2 FQNNGV. V lost 1 base, J lost 0 bases, and 12 bases lay in between. Based on the CDR3 plus reference TRBV11-2 and TRBJ1-4, the full variable domain is EAGVAQSPRYKIIEKRQSVAFWCNPISGHATLYWYQQILGQGPKLLIQFQNNGVVDDSQLPKDRFSAERLKGVDSTLKIQPAKLEDSAVYLCASSLAPDIATNEKLFFGSGTQLSVL.